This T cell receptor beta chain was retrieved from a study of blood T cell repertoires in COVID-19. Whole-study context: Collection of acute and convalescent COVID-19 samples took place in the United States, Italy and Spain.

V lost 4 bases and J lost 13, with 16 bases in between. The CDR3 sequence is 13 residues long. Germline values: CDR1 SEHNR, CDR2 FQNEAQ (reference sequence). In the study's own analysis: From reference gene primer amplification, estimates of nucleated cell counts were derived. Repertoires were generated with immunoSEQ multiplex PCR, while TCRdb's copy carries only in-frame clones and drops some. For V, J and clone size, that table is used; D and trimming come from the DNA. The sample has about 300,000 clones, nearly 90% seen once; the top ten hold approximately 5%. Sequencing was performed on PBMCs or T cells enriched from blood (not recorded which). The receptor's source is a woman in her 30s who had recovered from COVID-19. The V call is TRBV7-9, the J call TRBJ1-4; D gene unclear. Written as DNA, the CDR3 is TGTGCCAGCAGCTCCCAGGTTTTTGGGTTACTGTTTTTT. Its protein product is CASSSQVFGLLFF. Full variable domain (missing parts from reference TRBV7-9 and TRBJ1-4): DTGVSQNPRHKITKRGQNVTFRCDPISEHNRLYWYRQTLGQGPEFLTYFQNEAQLEKSRLLSDRFSAERPKGSFSTLEIQRTEQGDSAMYLCASSSQVFGLLFFGSGTQLSVL.